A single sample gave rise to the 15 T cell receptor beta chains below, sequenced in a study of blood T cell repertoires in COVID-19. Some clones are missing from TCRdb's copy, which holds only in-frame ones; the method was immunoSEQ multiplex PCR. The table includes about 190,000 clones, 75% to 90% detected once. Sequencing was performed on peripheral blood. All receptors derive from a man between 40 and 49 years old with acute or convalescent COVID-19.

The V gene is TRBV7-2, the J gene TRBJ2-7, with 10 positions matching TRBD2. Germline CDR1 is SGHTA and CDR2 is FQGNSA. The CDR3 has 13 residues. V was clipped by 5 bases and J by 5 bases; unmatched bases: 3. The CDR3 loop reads CASSNLAGDEQYF. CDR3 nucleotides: TGTGCCAGCAGCAATCTAGCGGGGGACGAGCAGTACTTC.

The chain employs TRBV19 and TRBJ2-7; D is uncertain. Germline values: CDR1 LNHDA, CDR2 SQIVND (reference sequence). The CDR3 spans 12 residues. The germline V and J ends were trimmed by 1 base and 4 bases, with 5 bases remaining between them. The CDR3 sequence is CASSIVPYEQYF. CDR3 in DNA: TGTGCCAGTAGTATAGTCCCTTACGAGCAGTACTTC.

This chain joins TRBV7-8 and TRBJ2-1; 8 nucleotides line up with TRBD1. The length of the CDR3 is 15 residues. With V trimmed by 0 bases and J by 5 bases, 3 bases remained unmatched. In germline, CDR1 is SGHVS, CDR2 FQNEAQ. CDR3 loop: CASSLAYRGDNEQFF. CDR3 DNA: TGTGCCAGCAGCTTAGCGTACAGGGGGGACAATGAGCAGTTCTTC. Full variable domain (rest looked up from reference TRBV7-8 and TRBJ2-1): GAGVSQSPRYKVAKRGQDVALRCDPISGHVSLFWYQQALGQGPEFLTYFQNEAQLDKSGLPSDRFFAERPEGSVSTLKIQRTQQEDSAVYLCASSLAYRGDNEQFFGPGTRLTVL.

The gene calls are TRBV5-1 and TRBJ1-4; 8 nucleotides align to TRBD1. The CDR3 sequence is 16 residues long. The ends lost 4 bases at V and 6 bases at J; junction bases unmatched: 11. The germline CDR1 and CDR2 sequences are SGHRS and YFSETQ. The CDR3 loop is CASSPGDRKDDEKLFF. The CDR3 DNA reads TGCGCCAGCAGCCCGGGGGACAGGAAGGACGATGAAAAACTGTTTTTT. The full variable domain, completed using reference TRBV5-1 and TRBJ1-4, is KAGVTQTPRYLIKTRGQQVTLSCSPISGHRSVSWYQQTPGQGLQFLFEYFSETQRNKGNFPGRFSGRQFSNSRSEMNVSTLELGDSALYLCASSPGDRKDDEKLFFGSGTQLSVL.

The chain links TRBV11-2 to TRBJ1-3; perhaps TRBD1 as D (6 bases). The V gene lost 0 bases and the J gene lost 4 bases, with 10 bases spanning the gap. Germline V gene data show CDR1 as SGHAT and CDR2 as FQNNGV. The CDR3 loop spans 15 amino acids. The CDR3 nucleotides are TGTGCCAGCAGCTTAGATCAGGGGCCCGGAAACACCATATATTTT. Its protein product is CASSLDQGPGNTIYF.

CDR3 in amino acids: CASSHRTGDGYTF. CDR3 coding DNA: TGTGCCAGCAGCCACCGGACAGGAGATGGCTACACCTTC. This rearrangement joins TRBV3-1 (or the pseudogene TRBV3-2) to TRBJ1-2; 7 nucleotides align to TRBD1. There are 13 residues in the CDR3. Germline loops: CDR1 LGHDT, CDR2 YNNKEL (reference sequence). V trimming: 3 bases; J trimming: 6 bases; junction bases outside the gene matches: 4.

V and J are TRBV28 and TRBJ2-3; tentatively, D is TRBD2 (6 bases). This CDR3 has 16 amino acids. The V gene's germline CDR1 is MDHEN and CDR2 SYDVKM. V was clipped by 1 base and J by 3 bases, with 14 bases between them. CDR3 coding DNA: TGTGCCAGCAGTTTATTGGTGCGGGGTGGAACAGATACGCAGTATTTT. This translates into CASSLLVRGGTDTQYF.

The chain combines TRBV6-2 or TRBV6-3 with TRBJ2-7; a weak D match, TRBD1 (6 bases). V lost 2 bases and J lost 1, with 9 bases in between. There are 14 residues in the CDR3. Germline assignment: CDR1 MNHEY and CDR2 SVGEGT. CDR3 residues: CASSYRQESYEQYF. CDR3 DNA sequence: TGTGCCAGCAGTTACCGACAGGAATCCTACGAGCAGTACTTC.

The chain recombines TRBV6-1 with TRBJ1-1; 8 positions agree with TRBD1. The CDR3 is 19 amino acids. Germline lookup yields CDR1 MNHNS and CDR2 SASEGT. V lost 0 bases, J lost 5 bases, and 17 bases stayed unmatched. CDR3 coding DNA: TGTGCCAGCAGTGAAGCCTGGGGTGGGAACAGGGGGGGCAAAACTGAAGCTTTCTTT. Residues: CASSEAWGGNRGGKTEAFF.

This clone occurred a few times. The CDR3 DNA follows: TGTGCCAGCAGTACTAACACTGAAGCTTTCTTT. It is translated as CASSTNTEAFF. V gene TRBV6-2 or TRBV6-3 combines with J gene TRBJ1-1; D remains ambiguous. Trimming took off 5 bases at V and 2 bases at J, with 3 bases between the two ends. CDR3 length: 11 amino acids. CDR1 is MNHEY, CDR2 SVGEGT, per germline.

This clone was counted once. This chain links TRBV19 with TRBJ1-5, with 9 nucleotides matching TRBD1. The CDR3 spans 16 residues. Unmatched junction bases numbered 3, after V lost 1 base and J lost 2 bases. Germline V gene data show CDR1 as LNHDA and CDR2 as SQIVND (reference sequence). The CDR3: CASSIVQGAGNQPQHF. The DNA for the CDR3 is TGTGCCAGTAGTATAGTACAGGGGGCCGGCAATCAGCCCCAGCATTTT.

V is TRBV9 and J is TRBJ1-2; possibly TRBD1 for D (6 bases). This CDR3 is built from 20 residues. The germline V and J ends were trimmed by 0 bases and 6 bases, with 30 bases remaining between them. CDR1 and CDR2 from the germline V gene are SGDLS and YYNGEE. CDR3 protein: CASSVEEFWGGRGVEDGYTF. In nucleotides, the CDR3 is TGTGCCAGCAGCGTAGAAGAGTTTTGGGGTGGCAGGGGAGTCGAGGATGGCTACACCTTC. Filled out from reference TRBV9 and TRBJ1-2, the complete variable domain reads DSGVTQTPKHLITATGQRVTLRCSPRSGDLSVYWYQQSLDQGLQFLIQYYNGEERAKGNILERFSAQQFPDLHSELNLSSLELGDSALYFCASSVEEFWGGRGVEDGYTFGSGTRLTVV.

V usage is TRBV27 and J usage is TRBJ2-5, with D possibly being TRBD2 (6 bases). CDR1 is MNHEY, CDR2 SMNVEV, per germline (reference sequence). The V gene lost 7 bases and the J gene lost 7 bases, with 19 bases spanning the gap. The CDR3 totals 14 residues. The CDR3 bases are TGTGCCAGCATCCTAAGGGCAGGCGGGGTGACCCAGTACTTC. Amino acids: CASILRAGGVTQYF.

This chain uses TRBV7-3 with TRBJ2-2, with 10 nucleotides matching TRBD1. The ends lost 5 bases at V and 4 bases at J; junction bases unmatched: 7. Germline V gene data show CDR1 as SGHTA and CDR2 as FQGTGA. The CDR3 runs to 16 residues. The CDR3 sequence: CASSPRQGASTGELFF. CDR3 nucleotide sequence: TGTGCCAGCAGCCCTCGACAGGGGGCTAGCACCGGGGAGCTGTTTTTT.

DNA of the CDR3: TGTGCCAGCTCACCACCTGACAGGGGTGAGGACGAGCAGTACTTC. Protein sequence: CASSPPDRGEDEQYF. This chain uses TRBV18 with TRBJ2-7; 8 bases align to TRBD1. V dropped 0 bases and J dropped 5; count of bases not matched to a gene: 6. This CDR3 comprises 15 residues. CDR1 is KGHSH, CDR2 LQKENI, per germline.